The table lists the clone carrying this TCR beta chain with many counts. Its antigen remains unidentified. With 6 bases clipped from V and 4 bases from J, the junction kept 6 bases outside the gene matches. The length of the CDR3 is 16 residues. Per the germline V gene, CDR1 is MDHEN and CDR2 is SYDVKM. RNA transcripts gave rise to amplified TCR beta CDR3 regions. The HTBI primer set was used in a first-round RT-PCR of the TCR CDR3. TCRdb processed the multiplex PCR reads anew with MiXCR; each CDR3 protein has one entry. Of about 600,000 distinct CDR3 sequences detected, 13% to 15% appear once; the ten largest clones hold over 6%. This record comes from a study of T cells in Graves' hyperthyroidism and ophthalmopathy. Background on the study: Any treatment followed the collection of peripheral blood at initial diagnosis.

Whole-study findings and limits: Clonotypes that were expanded in thyroid above 0.001 mostly appeared in blood too.

With duration under 3 months, ophthalmopathy was active: Clinical Activity Score at least 3, NOSPECS at least 4. Based on clinical symptoms, serum thyroxine and TRAb, thyroid ultrasound and orbital computed tomography, diagnoses were reached. The receptor was isolated from a woman between 18 and 29 years old with Graves' ophthalmopathy. This chain joins TRBV28 and TRBJ2-7, with TRBD2 identical over 16 bases. Sequencing used blood. This CDR3 reads CASRGTSGRDGYEQYF. In nucleotides, the CDR3 is TGTGCCAGCAGAGGGACTAGCGGGAGGGACGGGTACGAGCAGTACTTC. The variable domain in full, with the rest retrieved from reference TRBV28 and TRBJ2-7, is DVKVTQSSRYLVKRTGEKVFLECVQDMDHENMFWYRQDPGLGLRLIYFSYDVKMKEKGDIPEGYSVSREKKERFSLILESASTNQTSMYLCASRGTSGRDGYEQYFGPGTRLTVT.